The sequence of this T cell receptor beta chain was determined in a study of blood T cell repertoires in COVID-19. Germline V gene lookup returns CDR1 SGHTA and CDR2 FQGNSA. The CDR3 is made up of 13 amino acids. V was shortened by 5 bases and J by 2 bases, with 8 bases between the two germline ends. Per the original methods: By means of reference gene primer amplification, nucleated cell counts were estimated. The assay was immunoSEQ multiplex PCR, and TCRdb's table has in-frame clones only and misses some. That table supplies the V and J calls and clone size; D and trimming were determined from the DNA. In the table there are some 50,000 clones, 90% of which are singletons.

The chain recombines TRBV7-2 with TRBJ2-3; the D gene is possibly TRBD2 (5 bases). Material: peripheral blood. The sequence was collected from a man aged 35 to 55 with acute or convalescent COVID-19. The CDR3 sequence is CASSPDYTDTQYF. CDR3 nucleotides: TGTGCCAGCAGCCCCGACTACACAGATACGCAGTATTTT.